The present T cell receptor (beta chain) was sequenced within a study of blood T cells in healthy people across ages. This clonotype showed up just a few times. As yet, its antigen is unknown. Peripheral blood samples of 9 to 10 milliliters were drawn from each donor. A J-beta primer mix and a sample-barcoded 5' primer were used in a second PCR of roughly 7 to 12 cycles. Every cDNA molecule carried a tag from a template-switch adaptor bearing 12 random nucleotides. TCRdb processed the 5' RACE reads anew with MiXCR; each CDR3 protein has one entry. The sample includes 1.4 million or so distinct CDR3 sequences, under 55% seen only once; the top ten take more than 4%. Study findings and constraints: Comparison with aged donors showed that long-lived donors had more naive CD4+ cells and higher diversity. Age advanced and TCR beta diversity per million T cells fell, roughly linearly.

CDR1 LGHNA and CDR2 YNFKEQ come from the germline V gene. Trimming took 4 bases from V and 1 from J, leaving 14 bases between them. This CDR3 comprises 15 residues. The sequence came from a young woman in good health. The sequencing input was blood. The V call is TRBV4-2, the J call TRBJ2-7, with D perhaps being TRBD1 or TRBD2 (5 bases each). CDR3 DNA: TGTGCCAGCAGCCGGATTTGGGGGAAGTCCTACGAGCAGTACTTC. Its protein is CASSRIWGKSYEQYF.